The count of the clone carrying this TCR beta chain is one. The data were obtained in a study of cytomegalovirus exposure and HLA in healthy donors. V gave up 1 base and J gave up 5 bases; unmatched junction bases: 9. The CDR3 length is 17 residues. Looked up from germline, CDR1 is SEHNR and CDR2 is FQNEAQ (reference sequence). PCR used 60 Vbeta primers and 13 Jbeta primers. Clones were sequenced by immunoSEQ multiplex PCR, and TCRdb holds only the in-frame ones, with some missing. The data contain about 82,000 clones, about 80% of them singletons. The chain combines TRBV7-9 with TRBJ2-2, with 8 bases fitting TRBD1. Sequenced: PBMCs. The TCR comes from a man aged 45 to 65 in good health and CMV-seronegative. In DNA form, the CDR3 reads TGTGCCAGCAGCTTAGGGGCCGGACAGGGCGGGACCGGGGAGCTGTTTTTT. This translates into CASSLGAGQGGTGELFF.